The clone carrying this T cell receptor (beta chain) was counted once. Its antigen is still unknown. With a J-beta primer mix and a sample-barcoded 5' primer, a second PCR ran roughly 7 to 11 cycles. One entry per CDR3 protein, called by TCRdb with MiXCR from the 5' RACE reads. The data hold hundreds of thousands of distinct CDR3 sequences, with about 62% observed a single time. This record comes from a study of blood T cells in healthy people across ages. Study findings and constraints: Researchers judged that diversity estimates from one million T cells fell short of true values. Roughly linearly, TCR beta diversity per million T cells fell as age increased.

Researchers report isolating at least 6 million PBMCs per sample. V was clipped by 6 bases and J by 2 bases, with 26 bases between them. Germline V gene lookup returns CDR1 DFQATT and CDR2 SNEGSKA (reference sequence). The CDR3 is 17 amino acids. This chain joins TRBV20-1 and TRBJ2-7; D is possibly TRBD2 (7 bases). The origin of this receptor is a man aged 30-40 years in good health. The source material was blood. The CDR3 sequence: CSARGGFGASGTYEQYF. CDR3 nucleotides: TGCAGTGCAAGGGGGGGGTTTGGGGCTAGCGGAACCTACGAGCAGTACTTC.